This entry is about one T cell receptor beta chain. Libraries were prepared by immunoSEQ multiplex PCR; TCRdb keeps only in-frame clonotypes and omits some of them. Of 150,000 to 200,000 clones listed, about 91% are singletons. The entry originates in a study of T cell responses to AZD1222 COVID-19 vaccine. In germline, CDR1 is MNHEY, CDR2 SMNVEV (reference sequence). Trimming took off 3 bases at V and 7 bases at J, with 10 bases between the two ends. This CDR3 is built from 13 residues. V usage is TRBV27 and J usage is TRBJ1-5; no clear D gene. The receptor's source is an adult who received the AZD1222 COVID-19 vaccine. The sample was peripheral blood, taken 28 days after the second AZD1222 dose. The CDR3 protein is CASSFGMDQPQHF. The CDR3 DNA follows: TGTGCCAGCAGTTTCGGAATGGACCAGCCCCAGCATTTT.